A selection of T cell receptor beta chains follows, all from one sample in a study of regulatory T cells in long-lasting Graves disease. TCRdb used MiXCR to reprocess the multiplex PCR reads, holding one entry per CDR3 protein. The sample records 200,000 to 250,000 distinct CDR3 sequences, roughly a fifth being singletons. The sequencing here drew on peripheral blood mononuclear cells (PBMCs), taken at new diagnosis, from a patient treated with antithyroid drugs. The receptors originated from a female donor with Graves disease. Both conserved end residues are part of each CDR3. Each record gives: D gene, J gene, V gene, clone size, CDR3 protein, CDR3 DNA. The D gene is left open where the match is weak. Only part of the rows carry a size: once, few, many, or a class if the clone is expanded.

d_call: TRBD2; j_call: TRBJ2-1; v_call: TRBV7-3; clone_size: many; cdr3_aa: CASAPGGSVNEQFF; cdr3_nt: TGTGCCAGCGCGCCGGGAGGGTCGGTAAATGAGCAGTTCTTC
d_call: .; j_call: TRBJ2-7; v_call: TRBV3-1; clone_size: many; cdr3_aa: CASSPRRGGEQYF; cdr3_nt: TGTGCCAGCAGCCCCCGGAGGGGGGGCGAGCAGTACTTC
d_call: .; j_call: TRBJ1-6; v_call: TRBV11-3; clone_size: few; cdr3_aa: CASSLGRVRYNSPPHF; cdr3_nt: TGTGCCAGCAGCTTAGGCAGGGTGAGGTATAATTCACCCCCCCACTTT
d_call: .; j_call: TRBJ2-5; v_call: TRBV20-1; clone_size: many; cdr3_aa: CSARGQLGHETQYF; cdr3_nt: TGCAGTGCTAGGGGGCAGCTCGGACACGAGACCCAGTACTTC
d_call: TRBD1; j_call: TRBJ1-5; v_call: TRBV12-3/TRBV12-4; clone_size: once; cdr3_aa: CASSKRQGHQPQHF; cdr3_nt: TGTGCCAGCAGTAAGAGACAGGGACATCAGCCCCAGCATTTT
d_call: .; j_call: TRBJ1-3; v_call: TRBV25-1; clone_size: .; cdr3_aa: CASSEGVGGRGNTIYF; cdr3_nt: TGTGCCAGCAGTGAAGGGGTTGGGGGCCGTGGAAACACCATATATTTT
d_call: .; j_call: TRBJ2-5; v_call: TRBV12-5; clone_size: many; cdr3_aa: CASGLATETQYF; cdr3_nt: TGTGCTAGTGGTTTGGCCACGGAGACCCAGTACTTC
d_call: TRBD2; j_call: TRBJ2-1; v_call: TRBV10-2; clone_size: .; cdr3_aa: CASSPTSGEYNEQFF; cdr3_nt: TGCGCCAGCAGCCCGACTAGCGGGGAGTACAATGAGCAGTTCTTC
d_call: TRBD1; j_call: TRBJ1-1; v_call: TRBV11-1; clone_size: many; cdr3_aa: CASSSRQGAGSTEAFF; cdr3_nt: TGTGCCAGCAGCTCCAGGCAGGGGGCTGGTAGCACTGAAGCTTTCTTT
d_call: .; j_call: TRBJ1-2; v_call: TRBV28; clone_size: .; cdr3_aa: CASNTGVYGYTF; cdr3_nt: TGTGCCAGCAACACCGGAGTATATGGCTACACCTTC
d_call: .; j_call: TRBJ1-2; v_call: TRBV7-2; clone_size: many; cdr3_aa: CASSNVVPGYTF; cdr3_nt: TGTGCCAGCAGCAATGTGGTACCGGGCTACACCTTC
d_call: TRBD2; j_call: TRBJ2-1; v_call: TRBV6-2/TRBV6-3; clone_size: many; cdr3_aa: CASSSLAGLYNEQFF; cdr3_nt: TGTGCCAGCAGTTCGCTAGCGGGGCTCTACAATGAGCAGTTCTTC
d_call: .; j_call: TRBJ1-5; v_call: TRBV18; clone_size: many; cdr3_aa: CASSPGPDQPQHF; cdr3_nt: TGTGCCAGCTCACCGGGGCCAGATCAGCCCCAGCATTTT
d_call: .; j_call: TRBJ2-2; v_call: TRBV20-1; clone_size: .; cdr3_aa: CSALTERGTGELFF; cdr3_nt: TGCAGTGCTTTAACAGAAAGAGGCACCGGGGAGCTGTTTTTT
d_call: TRBD1; j_call: TRBJ1-1; v_call: TRBV20-1; clone_size: many; cdr3_aa: CSARTGVGTEAFF; cdr3_nt: TGCAGTGCGAGGACAGGGGTGGGCACTGAAGCTTTCTTT
d_call: TRBD2; j_call: TRBJ2-3; v_call: TRBV28; clone_size: .; cdr3_aa: CASSWEPAGGEDTQYF; cdr3_nt: TGTGCCAGCAGTTGGGAGCCAGCGGGAGGTGAAGATACGCAGTATTTT
d_call: .; j_call: TRBJ2-3; v_call: TRBV5-5; clone_size: many; cdr3_aa: CASSLDGPDTQYF; cdr3_nt: TGTGCCAGCAGCTTAGATGGCCCAGATACGCAGTATTTT
d_call: TRBD1; j_call: TRBJ2-7; v_call: TRBV20-1; clone_size: many; cdr3_aa: CSATRDRGSEQYF; cdr3_nt: TGCAGTGCAACGCGGGACAGGGGATCCGAGCAGTACTTC
d_call: .; j_call: TRBJ1-1; v_call: TRBV3-1; clone_size: many; cdr3_aa: CASSQDQGEAFF; cdr3_nt: TGTGCCAGCAGCCAAGATCAGGGGGAAGCTTTCTTT
d_call: .; j_call: TRBJ1-2; v_call: TRBV20-1; clone_size: .; cdr3_aa: CSARDDPTTNYYGYTF; cdr3_nt: TGCAGTGCTAGAGACGACCCTACGACGAACTACTATGGCTACACCTTC
d_call: .; j_call: TRBJ2-7; v_call: TRBV29-1; clone_size: many; cdr3_aa: CSVMDGMLSYEQYF; cdr3_nt: TGCAGCGTTATGGACGGAATGTTATCCTACGAGCAGTACTTC
d_call: TRBD1; j_call: TRBJ2-5; v_call: TRBV15; clone_size: .; cdr3_aa: CATSTGGGETQYF; cdr3_nt: TGTGCCACCAGCACAGGGGGCGGGGAGACCCAGTACTTC
d_call: .; j_call: TRBJ1-3; v_call: TRBV7-9; clone_size: .; cdr3_aa: CASSLVLGSGNTIYF; cdr3_nt: TGTGCCAGCAGCTTAGTGTTGGGATCTGGAAACACCATATATTTT
d_call: TRBD1; j_call: TRBJ2-3; v_call: TRBV6-1; clone_size: .; cdr3_aa: CASRNTGEDTQYF; cdr3_nt: TGTGCCAGCAGAAATACAGGGGAAGATACGCAGTATTTT
d_call: TRBD2; j_call: TRBJ2-5; v_call: TRBV11-2; clone_size: .; cdr3_aa: CASSLEGSGVVETQYF; cdr3_nt: TGTGCCAGCAGCTTGGAGGGTAGCGGGGTCGTAGAGACCCAGTACTTC
d_call: .; j_call: TRBJ1-5; v_call: TRBV10-2; clone_size: many; cdr3_aa: CASSGRNYQPQHF; cdr3_nt: TGCGCCAGCAGTGGCCGGAATTATCAGCCCCAGCATTTT
d_call: .; j_call: TRBJ1-2; v_call: TRBV2; clone_size: many; cdr3_aa: CASVVQGRSGGYTF; cdr3_nt: TGTGCCAGCGTCGTGCAGGGAAGGTCTGGCGGCTACACCTTC
d_call: .; j_call: TRBJ1-1; v_call: TRBV29-1; clone_size: .; cdr3_aa: CSVAQGGYTEAFF; cdr3_nt: TGCAGCGTTGCCCAGGGAGGGTACACTGAAGCTTTCTTT
d_call: TRBD1; j_call: TRBJ2-3; v_call: TRBV7-3; clone_size: many; cdr3_aa: CASSRMQPGAGGLMDTQYF; cdr3_nt: TGTGCCAGCAGCCGGATGCAGCCCGGGGCAGGGGGCTTAATGGATACGCAGTATTTT
d_call: .; j_call: TRBJ2-5; v_call: TRBV4-3; clone_size: many; cdr3_aa: CASSQAGETQYF; cdr3_nt: TGCGCCAGCAGCCAAGCCGGAGAGACCCAGTACTTC
d_call: TRBD2; j_call: TRBJ2-2; v_call: TRBV5-1; clone_size: many; cdr3_aa: CASTFASVSGGPNTGELFF; cdr3_nt: TGCGCCAGCACCTTTGCTTCGGTTAGCGGGGGTCCGAACACCGGGGAGCTGTTTTTT
d_call: .; j_call: TRBJ2-3; v_call: TRBV3-1; clone_size: many; cdr3_aa: CASSQGWDTQYF; cdr3_nt: TGTGCCAGCAGCCAAGGGTGGGATACGCAGTATTTT
d_call: TRBD2; j_call: TRBJ2-5; v_call: TRBV5-1; clone_size: .; cdr3_aa: CASSPGGVGETQYF; cdr3_nt: TGCGCCAGCAGCCCGGGGGGAGTGGGTGAGACCCAGTACTTC
d_call: .; j_call: TRBJ1-1; v_call: TRBV12-3/TRBV12-4; clone_size: many; cdr3_aa: CASSLNRYTEAFF; cdr3_nt: TGTGCCAGCAGCTTAAACAGATACACTGAAGCTTTCTTT
d_call: .; j_call: TRBJ1-5; v_call: TRBV27; clone_size: many; cdr3_aa: CASSSADDNQPQHF; cdr3_nt: TGTGCCAGCAGTTCAGCGGATGACAATCAGCCCCAGCATTTT
d_call: .; j_call: TRBJ1-2; v_call: TRBV19; clone_size: many; cdr3_aa: CASSPSGGDYGYTF; cdr3_nt: TGTGCCAGTAGTCCCTCAGGAGGGGACTATGGCTACACCTTC
d_call: TRBD2; j_call: TRBJ2-5; v_call: TRBV7-2; clone_size: .; cdr3_aa: CASSRFVGTSGRARETQYF; cdr3_nt: TGTGCCAGCAGCCGATTTGTCGGGACTAGCGGGAGGGCAAGGGAGACCCAGTACTTC
d_call: .; j_call: TRBJ2-3; v_call: TRBV7-2; clone_size: many; cdr3_aa: CASTSISKDTQYF; cdr3_nt: TGTGCCAGCACTAGTATTAGCAAAGATACGCAGTATTTT
d_call: .; j_call: TRBJ2-5; v_call: TRBV11-2; clone_size: .; cdr3_aa: CASSLGGVIGETQYF; cdr3_nt: TGTGCCAGCAGCTTAGGAGGGGTCATCGGGGAGACCCAGTACTTC
d_call: .; j_call: TRBJ2-2; v_call: TRBV6-1; clone_size: many; cdr3_aa: CASNRGEGDTGELFF; cdr3_nt: TGTGCCAGCAACCGGGGGGAGGGGGACACCGGGGAGCTGTTTTTT
d_call: .; j_call: TRBJ2-5; v_call: TRBV9; clone_size: many; cdr3_aa: CASSGGTEQETQYF; cdr3_nt: TGTGCCAGCAGCGGAGGGACCGAACAAGAGACCCAGTACTTC
d_call: .; j_call: TRBJ1-1; v_call: TRBV3-1; clone_size: many; cdr3_aa: CASSQDRPTEAFF; cdr3_nt: TGTGCCAGCAGCCAAGATAGACCCACTGAAGCTTTCTTT
d_call: TRBD1; j_call: TRBJ1-5; v_call: TRBV20-1; clone_size: many; cdr3_aa: CSAMGQGNQPQHF; cdr3_nt: TGCAGTGCTATGGGACAGGGCAATCAGCCCCAGCATTTT
d_call: TRBD1; j_call: TRBJ2-7; v_call: TRBV7-9; clone_size: many; cdr3_aa: CASSHIDRGRPYEQYF; cdr3_nt: TGTGCCAGCAGTCACATTGACAGGGGGCGCCCCTACGAGCAGTACTTC
d_call: .; j_call: TRBJ1-2; v_call: TRBV18; clone_size: many; cdr3_aa: CASSPPTGHYGYTF; cdr3_nt: TGTGCCAGCTCACCTCCGACAGGCCACTATGGCTACACCTTC
d_call: .; j_call: TRBJ2-1; v_call: TRBV7-3; clone_size: many; cdr3_aa: CASSPPSHNEQFF; cdr3_nt: TGTGCCAGCAGCCCCCCCTCTCACAATGAGCAGTTCTTC
d_call: .; j_call: TRBJ2-5; v_call: TRBV20-1; clone_size: many; cdr3_aa: CSARGQRIGQETQYF; cdr3_nt: TGCAGTGCTAGAGGGCAGCGCATCGGCCAAGAGACCCAGTACTTC
d_call: .; j_call: TRBJ2-7; v_call: TRBV11-2; clone_size: many; cdr3_aa: CASSYYSGTYEQYF; cdr3_nt: TGTGCCAGCAGCTACTACAGCGGAACCTACGAGCAGTACTTC